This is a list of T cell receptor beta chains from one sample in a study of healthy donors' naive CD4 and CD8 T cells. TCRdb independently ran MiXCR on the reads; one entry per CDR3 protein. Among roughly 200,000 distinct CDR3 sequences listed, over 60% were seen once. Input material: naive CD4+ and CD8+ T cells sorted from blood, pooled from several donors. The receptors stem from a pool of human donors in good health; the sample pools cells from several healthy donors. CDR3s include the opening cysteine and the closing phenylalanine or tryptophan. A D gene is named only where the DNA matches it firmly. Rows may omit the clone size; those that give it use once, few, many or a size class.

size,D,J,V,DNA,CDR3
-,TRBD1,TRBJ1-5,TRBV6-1,TGTGCCAGCAGTGACAGACAGGGGACCTGGCCCCAGCATTTT,CASSDRQGTWPQHF
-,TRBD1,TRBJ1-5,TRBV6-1,TGTGCCAGCAGTGAGGTCCCGGGACAGGGCTTGACCCAGCATTTT,CASSEVPGQGLTQHF
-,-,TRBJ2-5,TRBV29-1,TGCAGCGTCGTGATACTCCTGGAGACCCAGTACTTC,CSVVILLETQYF
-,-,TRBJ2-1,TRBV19,TGTGCCAGTAGCCTAGGGGTGTTTGGTGAGCAGTTCTTC,CASSLGVFGEQFF
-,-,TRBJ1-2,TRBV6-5,TGTGCCAGCACCCGGACAGTGCCTAACTATGGCTACACCTTC,CASTRTVPNYGYTF
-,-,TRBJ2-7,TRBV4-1,TGCGCCAGCAGCCAAGAGGATAGGCCGACCTACGAGCAGTACTTC,CASSQEDRPTYEQYF
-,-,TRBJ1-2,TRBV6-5,TGTGCCAGCAGTTACTCGACGGGGGCGAACTATGGCTACACCTTC,CASSYSTGANYGYTF
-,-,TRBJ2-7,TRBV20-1,TGCAGTGCTAGAGATAGTGGGGGGCCGACCTACGAGCAGTACTTC,CSARDSGGPTYEQYF
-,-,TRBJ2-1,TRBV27,TGTGCCAGCAACAGTAGGATCCACTCCTACAATGAGCAGTTCTTC,CASNSRIHSYNEQFF
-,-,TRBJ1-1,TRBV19,TGTGCCAGTAGATTCGGACAGTTCCACACTGAAGCTTTCTTT,CASRFGQFHTEAFF
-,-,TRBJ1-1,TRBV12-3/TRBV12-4,TGTGCCAGCAGTTCCTCACGTTTGGTCACTGAAGCTTTCTTT,CASSSSRLVTEAFF
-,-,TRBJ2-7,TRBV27,TGTGCCAGCAGCAATACCGGACAGAACTACGAGCAGTACTTC,CASSNTGQNYEQYF
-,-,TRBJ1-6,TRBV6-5,TGTGCCAGCACTGAACAGGGAGGAGCACCCCTCCACTTT,CASTEQGGAPLHF
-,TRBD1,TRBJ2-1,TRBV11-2,TGTGCCAGCAGCGTCGCCGGGACAGGGGGCTCCTACAATGAGCAGTTCTTC,CASSVAGTGGSYNEQFF
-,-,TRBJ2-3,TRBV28,TGTGCCAGCAGTAATGGATCTAGCACAGATACGCAGTATTTT,CASSNGSSTDTQYF
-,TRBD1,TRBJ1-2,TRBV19,TGTGCCAGTAGCGATGCTGGACAGGGACGTTATGGCTACACCTTC,CASSDAGQGRYGYTF
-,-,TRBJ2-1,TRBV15,TGTGCCACCAGCAGAGATTCGGGCAGCCGGAATGAGCAGTTCTTC,CATSRDSGSRNEQFF
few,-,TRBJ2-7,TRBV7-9,TGTGCCAGCAGCTTGGCCTGGGCAGGGGTCTACGAGCAGTACTTC,CASSLAWAGVYEQYF
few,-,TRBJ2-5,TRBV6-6,TGTGCCAGCAGTCAATCGGACCTGGCGAAGACCCAGTACTTC,CASSQSDLAKTQYF
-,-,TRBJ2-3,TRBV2,TGTGCCAGCAGTGACGAAAACACAGATACGCAGTATTTT,CASSDENTDTQYF
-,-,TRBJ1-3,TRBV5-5,TGTGCCAGCAGCTCGGGTCAGGCCGGGCTAGGAAACACCATATATTTT,CASSSGQAGLGNTIYF
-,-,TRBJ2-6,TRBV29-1,TGCAGCGTGATGACGATCGGGGCCAACGTCCTGACTTTC,CSVMTIGANVLTF
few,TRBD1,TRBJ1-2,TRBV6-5,TGTGCCAGCAGTTACGACAGGGGATATGGCTACACCTTC,CASSYDRGYGYTF
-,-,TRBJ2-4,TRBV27,TGTGCCAGCAGCGATCCAGGGATCGCCAAAAACATTCAGTACTTC,CASSDPGIAKNIQYF
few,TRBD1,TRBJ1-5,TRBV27,TGTGCCACTAGTCGGGACAGTCTCAATCAGCCCCAGCATTTT,CATSRDSLNQPQHF
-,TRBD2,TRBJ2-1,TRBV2,TGTGCCAGCAGAGCCCCAGCGGGAGGGCCTGAGCAGTTCTTC,CASRAPAGGPEQFF
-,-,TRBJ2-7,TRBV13,TGTGCCAGCAGCCCGGAGGACCGCAACGAGCAGTACTTC,CASSPEDRNEQYF
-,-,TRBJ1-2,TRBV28,TGTGCCAGCAGTTTATCCCCTCTAGGGAGGGGTAACTATGGCTACACCTTC,CASSLSPLGRGNYGYTF
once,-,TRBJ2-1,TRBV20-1,TGCAGTGCTATAGAGGTTCCCGCTGAGCAGTTCTTC,CSAIEVPAEQFF
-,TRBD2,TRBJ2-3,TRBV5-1,TGCGCCAGCAGCTTGGCCGCGGGAGGGTCGGATACGCAGTATTTT,CASSLAAGGSDTQYF
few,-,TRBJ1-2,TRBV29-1,TGCAGCGTTGACGGGGACGGCTACACCTTC,CSVDGDGYTF
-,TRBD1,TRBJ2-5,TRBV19,TGTGCCAGTAGTATGTGGGACAGGACGTACCAAGAGACCCAGTACTTC,CASSMWDRTYQETQYF
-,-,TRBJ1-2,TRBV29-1,TGCAGCGTTGAAATGAGTAACTATGGCTACACCTTC,CSVEMSNYGYTF
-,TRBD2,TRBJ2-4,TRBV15,TGTGCCACCAGCAGAGACGGGACTAGCGTGAACTTC,CATSRDGTSVNF
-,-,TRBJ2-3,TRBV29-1,TGCAGCGCCTCCCAGGGATCAGATACGCAGTATTTT,CSASQGSDTQYF
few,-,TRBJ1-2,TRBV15,TGTGCCACCAGCAGAGACAGCTATGGCTACACCTTC,CATSRDSYGYTF
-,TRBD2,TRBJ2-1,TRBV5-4,TGTGCCAGCAGCTTGTTCGGTGGCGGGAGGGATGAGCAGTTCTTC,CASSLFGGGRDEQFF
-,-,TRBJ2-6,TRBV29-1,TGCAGCGTTGGGACGTCTGGGGCCAACGTCCTGACTTTC,CSVGTSGANVLTF
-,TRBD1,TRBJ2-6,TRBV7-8,TGTGCCAGCAGCTTAGTAGGGACAGGGGATTCTGGGGCCAACGTCCTGACTTTC,CASSLVGTGDSGANVLTF